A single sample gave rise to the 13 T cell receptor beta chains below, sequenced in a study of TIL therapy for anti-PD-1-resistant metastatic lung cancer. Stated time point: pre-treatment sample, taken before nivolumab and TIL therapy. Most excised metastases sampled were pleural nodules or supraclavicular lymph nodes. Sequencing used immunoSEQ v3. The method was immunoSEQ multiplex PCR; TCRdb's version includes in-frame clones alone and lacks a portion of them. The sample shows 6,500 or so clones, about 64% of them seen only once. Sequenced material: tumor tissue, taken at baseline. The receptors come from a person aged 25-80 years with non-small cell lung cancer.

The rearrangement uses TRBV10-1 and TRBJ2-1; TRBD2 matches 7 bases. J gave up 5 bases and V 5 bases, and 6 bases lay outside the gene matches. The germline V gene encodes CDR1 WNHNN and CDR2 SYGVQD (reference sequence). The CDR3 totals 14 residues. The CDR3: CASSRSGTNNEQFF. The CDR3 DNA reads TGCGCCAGCAGTCGGAGCGGGACGAACAATGAGCAGTTCTTC.

The CDR3 coding sequence is TGTGCCAGCTCACCACCTTTAGGGGGGTTACAAGAGACCCAGTACTTC. Translating it yields CASSPPLGGLQETQYF. The chain couples TRBV18 to TRBJ2-5; D may match TRBD1 or TRBD2 (6 bases each). Germline CDR1 is KGHSH and CDR2 is LQKENI. V shed 0 bases and J shed 2 bases, with 13 bases lying between them. There are 16 residues in the CDR3.

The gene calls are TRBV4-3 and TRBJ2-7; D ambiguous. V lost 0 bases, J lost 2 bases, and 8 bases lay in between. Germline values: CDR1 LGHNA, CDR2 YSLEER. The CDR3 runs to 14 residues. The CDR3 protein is CASSQDHRPYEQYF. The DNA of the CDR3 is TGCGCCAGCAGCCAAGATCACAGACCCTACGAGCAGTACTTC.

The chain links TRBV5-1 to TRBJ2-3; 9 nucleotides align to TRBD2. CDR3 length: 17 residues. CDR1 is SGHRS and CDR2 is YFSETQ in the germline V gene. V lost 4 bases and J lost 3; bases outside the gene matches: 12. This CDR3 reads CASSPGYHSGGTDTQYF. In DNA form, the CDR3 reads TGCGCCAGCAGCCCCGGTTATCATAGCGGGGGTACAGATACGCAGTATTTT.

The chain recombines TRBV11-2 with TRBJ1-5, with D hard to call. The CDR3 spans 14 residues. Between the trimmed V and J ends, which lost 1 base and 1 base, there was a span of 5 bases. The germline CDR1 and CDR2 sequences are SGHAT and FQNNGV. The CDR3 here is CASSLGRSNQPQHF. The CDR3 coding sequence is TGTGCCAGCAGCTTAGGCCGGAGCAATCAGCCCCAGCATTTT.

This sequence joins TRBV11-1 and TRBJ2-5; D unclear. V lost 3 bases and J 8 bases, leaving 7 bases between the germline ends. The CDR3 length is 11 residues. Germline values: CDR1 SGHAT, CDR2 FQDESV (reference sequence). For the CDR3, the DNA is TGTGCCAGCAGCTTCCGGCGAACCCAGTACTTC. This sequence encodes CASSFRRTQYF.

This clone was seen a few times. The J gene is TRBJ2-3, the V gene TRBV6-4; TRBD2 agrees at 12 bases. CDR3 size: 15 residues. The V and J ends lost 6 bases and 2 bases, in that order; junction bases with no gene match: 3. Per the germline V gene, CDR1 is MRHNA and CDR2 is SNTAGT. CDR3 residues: CASSGLAGSTDTQYF. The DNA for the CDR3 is TGTGCCAGCAGCGGACTAGCGGGGTCCACAGATACGCAGTATTTT.

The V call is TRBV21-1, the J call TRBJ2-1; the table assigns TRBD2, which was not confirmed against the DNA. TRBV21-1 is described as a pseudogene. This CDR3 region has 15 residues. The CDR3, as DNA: TGTGCCAGCAGCCCGTCGGAGACTTCCTACAATGAGCAGTTCTTC. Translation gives CASSPSETSYNEQFF.

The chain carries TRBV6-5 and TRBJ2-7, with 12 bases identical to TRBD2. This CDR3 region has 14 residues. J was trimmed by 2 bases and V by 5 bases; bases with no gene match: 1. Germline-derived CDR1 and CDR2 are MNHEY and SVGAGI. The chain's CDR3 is CASSLAGGPYEQYF. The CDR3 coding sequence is TGTGCCAGCAGTCTAGCGGGAGGGCCCTACGAGCAGTACTTC.

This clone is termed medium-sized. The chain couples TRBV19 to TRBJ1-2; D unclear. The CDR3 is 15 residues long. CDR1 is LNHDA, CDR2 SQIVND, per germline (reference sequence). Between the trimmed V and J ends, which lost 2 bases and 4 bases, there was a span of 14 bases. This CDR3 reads CASSIRDLLGYGYTF. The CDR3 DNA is TGTGCCAGTAGTATAAGGGATCTTCTGGGCTATGGCTACACCTTC.

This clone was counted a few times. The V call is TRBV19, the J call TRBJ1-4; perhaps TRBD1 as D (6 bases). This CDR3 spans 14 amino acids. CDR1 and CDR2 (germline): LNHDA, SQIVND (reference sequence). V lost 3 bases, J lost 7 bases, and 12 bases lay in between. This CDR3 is CASSIGGLAEKLFF. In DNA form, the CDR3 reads TGTGCCAGTAGTATCGGGGGGCTGGCTGAAAAACTGTTTTTT.

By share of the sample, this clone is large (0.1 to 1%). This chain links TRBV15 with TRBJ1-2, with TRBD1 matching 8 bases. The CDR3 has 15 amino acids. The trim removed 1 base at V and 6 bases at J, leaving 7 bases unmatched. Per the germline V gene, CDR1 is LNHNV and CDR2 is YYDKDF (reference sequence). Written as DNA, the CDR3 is TGTGCCACCAGCAGAGTTGCCAGGGGGCTCAATGGCTACACCTTC. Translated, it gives CATSRVARGLNGYTF. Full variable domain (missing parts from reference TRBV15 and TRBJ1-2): DAMVIQNPRYQVTQFGKPVTLSCSQTLNHNVMYWYQQKSSQAPKLLFHYYDKDFNNEADTPDNFQSRRPNTSFCFLDIRSPGLGDTAMYLCATSRVARGLNGYTFGSGTRLTVV.

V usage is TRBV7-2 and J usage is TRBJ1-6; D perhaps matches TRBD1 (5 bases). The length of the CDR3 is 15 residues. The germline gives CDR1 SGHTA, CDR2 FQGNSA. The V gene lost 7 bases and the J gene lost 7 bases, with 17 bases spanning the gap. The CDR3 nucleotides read TGTGCCAGCACCATTAGCGGGGGTCAGAATTCACCCCTCCACTTT. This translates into CASTISGGQNSPLHF. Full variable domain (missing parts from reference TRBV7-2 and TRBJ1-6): GAGVSQSPSNKVTEKGKDVELRCDPISGHTALYWYRQSLGQGLEFLIYFQGNSAPDKSGLPSDRFSAERTGGSVSTLTIQRTQQEDSAVYLCASTISGGQNSPLHFGNGTRLTVT.